The 5 T cell receptor beta chains presented below share a single source sample, sequenced in a study of blood T cells in healthy people across ages. Together with a sample-barcoded 5' primer, a J-beta primer mix was included in a second PCR lasting about 7 to 11 cycles. MiXCR, run by TCRdb on the 5' RACE reads, gives a single entry per CDR3 protein. This sample has roughly 1,700,000 distinct CDR3 sequences; 28% occur once, and the top ten carry roughly 8%. The source material was blood. Every receptor here comes from a woman aged 30 to 39 in good health.

On this clonotype itself: Just one base apart from a much larger clone, this may be a read error. The rearrangement links TRBV7-6 to TRBJ2-7; TRBD1 aligns across 8 bases. V shed 4 bases and J 5 bases; nucleotides not matched to a gene: 7. This CDR3 spans 14 amino acids. Germline values: CDR1 SGHVS, CDR2 FNYEAQ. CDR3 region: CASSSKDRADEQYF. CDR3 nucleotide sequence: TGTGCCAGCAGCTCTAAGGACAGGGCTGACGAGCAGTACTTC.

Comments on this clonotype: One end of the junction fails to match germline, which may point to a read error. The chain couples TRBV7-3 to TRBJ2-3; possible D gene TRBD2, 5 bases. The CDR3 length is 16 residues. From germline, CDR1 is SGHTA and CDR2 FQGTGA. CDR3 DNA sequence: TGTGCCAGCGGCTTAACGTCTGCGACTAACACAGATACGCAGTATTTT. Translating gives CASGLTSATNTDTQYF.

This clonotype was counted a few times. The V gene is TRBV5-1, the J gene TRBJ2-1, with D unresolved. This CDR3 has 15 amino acids. Between the trimmed V and J ends, which lost 2 bases and 5 bases, there was a span of 14 bases. CDR1 is SGHRS and CDR2 is YFSETQ in the germline V gene. This CDR3 is CASSFSGSVDNEQFF. The CDR3 DNA follows: TGCGCCAGCAGCTTCTCCGGGTCAGTGGACAATGAGCAGTTCTTC.

This clonotype was found a few times. The J gene is TRBJ1-5, the V gene TRBV15; perhaps TRBD1 as D (6 bases). CDR1 is LNHNV, CDR2 YYDKDF, per germline (reference sequence). Trimming shortened V by 4 bases and J by 2 bases, and 15 bases separated the two germline ends. The CDR3 has 16 residues. CDR3 in amino acids: CATSTPRGAGNQPQHF. The CDR3 nucleotides read TGTGCCACCAGCACCCCCAGGGGCGCAGGCAATCAGCCCCAGCATTTT.

Only a few counts were recorded for this clonotype. The chain joins TRBV12-3 or TRBV12-4 to TRBJ2-5, with TRBD1 matching 11 bases. Trimming took 7 bases from V and 3 from J; bases not matched to a gene: 7. The CDR3 length is 15 residues. As DNA, the CDR3 is TGTGCCAGCACCTACGGGACAGGGGGGGAAGAGACCCAGTACTTC. It yields the protein CASTYGTGGEETQYF.